This T cell receptor (beta chain) was sequenced for a study of human T cells and chemical hapten exposure. Study details: Alopecia areata, totalis or universalis affected patients who were mostly female.

Study-wide points: The number of TCRs above 1 in 1000 frequency did not change after DPC sensitization.

This clonotype was picked up many times. Its matching antigen is unknown. Each CDR3 protein gets one entry after TCRdb re-called the RACE reads with MiXCR. The table has 95,000 to 150,000 distinct CDR3 sequences, about 11% seen once; the top ten hold 2.4%. Documented time point: patch test 3, about 24 weeks after DPC sensitization. Described treatment: therapeutic diphenylcyclopropenone sensitization with weekly scalp DPC. Trimming left V 2 bases short and J 3 bases short, with 10 bases between. The CDR3 has 14 residues. In germline, CDR1 is LGHNA, CDR2 YSLEER. This chain joins TRBV4-3 and TRBJ2-5; weak D call: TRBD1 (6 bases). The material was whole blood, obtained in connection with sensitization to the hapten diphenylcyclopropenone (DPC). The source is a woman between 45 and 65 years old with alopecia areata. Some clones in this sample may be carry-over from other donors' samples. In DNA, the CDR3 is TGCGCCAGCAGCCAAAATACAGGGAAAGAGACCCAGTACTTC. The encoded protein is CASSQNTGKETQYF.